This T cell receptor (beta chain) appears in the sequencing data of a study of identical twins. Study-wide results and limits: Twins' surplus sharing was weaker for beta out-of-frame sequences.

This clonotype appeared once. Antigen unknown. The germline gene is not matched at one end of the junction; a read error may be the cause. The CDR3 totals 14 residues. Per germline, CDR1 SGHTA and CDR2 FQGNSA. TCRdb processed the 5' RACE reads anew with MiXCR; each CDR3 protein has one entry. There are roughly 1.6 million distinct CDR3 sequences in the sample; 25% to 35% occur only once, and about 0.27% lies in the top ten. The rearrangement links TRBV7-2 to TRBJ2-1; a weak D match, TRBD2 (6 bases). This TCR came from a newborn girl in good health. Sequencing was performed on cord blood. CDR3 sequence: CASSTRLAYNEQFF. In DNA form, the CDR3 reads TGCGCCAGCAGCACCCGACTAGCCTACAATGAGCAGTTCTTC.